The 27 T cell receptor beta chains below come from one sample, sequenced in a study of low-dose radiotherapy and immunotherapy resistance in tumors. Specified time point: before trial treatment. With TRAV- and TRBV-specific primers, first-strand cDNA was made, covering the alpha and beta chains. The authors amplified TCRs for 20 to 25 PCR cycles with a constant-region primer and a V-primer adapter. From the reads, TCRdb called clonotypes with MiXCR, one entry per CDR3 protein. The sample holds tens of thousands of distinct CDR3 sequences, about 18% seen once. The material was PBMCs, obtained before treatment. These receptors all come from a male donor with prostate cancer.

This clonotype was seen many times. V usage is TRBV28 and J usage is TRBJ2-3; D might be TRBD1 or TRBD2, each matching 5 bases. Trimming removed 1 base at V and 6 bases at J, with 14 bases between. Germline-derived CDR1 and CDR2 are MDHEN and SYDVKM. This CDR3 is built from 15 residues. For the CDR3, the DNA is TGTGCCAGCAGTTTATTGGGACCCCCGGTCGATACGCAGTATTTT. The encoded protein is CASSLLGPPVDTQYF.

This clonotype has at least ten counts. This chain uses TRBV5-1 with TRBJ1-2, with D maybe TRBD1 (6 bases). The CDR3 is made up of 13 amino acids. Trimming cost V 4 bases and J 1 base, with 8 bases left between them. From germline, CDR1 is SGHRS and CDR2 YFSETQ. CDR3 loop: CASSTDSNYGYTF. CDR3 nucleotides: TGCGCCAGCAGCACGGACAGTAACTATGGCTACACCTTC.

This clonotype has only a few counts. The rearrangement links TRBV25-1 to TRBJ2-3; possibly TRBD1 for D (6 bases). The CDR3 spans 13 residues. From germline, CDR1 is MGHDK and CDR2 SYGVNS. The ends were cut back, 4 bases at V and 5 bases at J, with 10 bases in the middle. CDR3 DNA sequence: TGTGCCAGCAGTGTTCCAGGGGTAGATACGCAGTATTTT. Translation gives CASSVPGVDTQYF.

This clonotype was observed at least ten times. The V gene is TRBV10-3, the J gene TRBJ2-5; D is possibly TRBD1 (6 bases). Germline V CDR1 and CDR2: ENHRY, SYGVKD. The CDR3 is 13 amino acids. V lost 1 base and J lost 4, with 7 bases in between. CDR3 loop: CAISELGAETQYF. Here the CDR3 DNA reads TGTGCCATCAGTGAGTTGGGGGCAGAGACCCAGTACTTC.

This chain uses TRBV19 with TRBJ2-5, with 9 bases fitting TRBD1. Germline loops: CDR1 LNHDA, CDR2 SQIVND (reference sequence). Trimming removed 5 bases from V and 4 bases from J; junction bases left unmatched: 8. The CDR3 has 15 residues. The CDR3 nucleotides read TGTGCCAGTAGTTACCTGGGGACAGGGCGAGAGACCCAGTACTTC. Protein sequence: CASSYLGTGRETQYF.

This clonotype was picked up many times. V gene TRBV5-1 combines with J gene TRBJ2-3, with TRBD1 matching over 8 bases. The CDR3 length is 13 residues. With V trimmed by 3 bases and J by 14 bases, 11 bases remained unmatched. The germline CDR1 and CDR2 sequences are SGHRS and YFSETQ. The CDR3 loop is CASSSVDRTGSYF. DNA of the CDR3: TGCGCCAGCAGCTCGGTGGATCGGACAGGGTCGTATTTT.

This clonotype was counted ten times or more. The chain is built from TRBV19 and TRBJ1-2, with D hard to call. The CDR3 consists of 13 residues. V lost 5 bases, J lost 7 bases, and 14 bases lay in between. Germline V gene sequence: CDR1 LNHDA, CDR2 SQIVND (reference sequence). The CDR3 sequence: CASSPGLVGGYTF. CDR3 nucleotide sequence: TGTGCCAGTAGTCCCGGTCTGGTTGGTGGCTACACCTTC.

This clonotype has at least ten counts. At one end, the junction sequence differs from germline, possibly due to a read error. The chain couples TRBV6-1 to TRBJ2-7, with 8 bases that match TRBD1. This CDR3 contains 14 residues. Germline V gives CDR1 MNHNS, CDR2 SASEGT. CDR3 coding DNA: TGCGCCAGCAGTGTCGACAGGGGAGGCTACGAGCAGTACTTC. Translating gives CASSVDRGGYEQYF.

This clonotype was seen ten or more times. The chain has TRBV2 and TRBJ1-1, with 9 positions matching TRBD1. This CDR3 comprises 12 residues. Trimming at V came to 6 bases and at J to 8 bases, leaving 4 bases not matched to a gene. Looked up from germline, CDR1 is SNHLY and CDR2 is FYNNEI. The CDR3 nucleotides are TGTGCCAGCAGGTTCGACAGGGGGGAAGCTTTCTTT. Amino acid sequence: CASRFDRGEAFF.

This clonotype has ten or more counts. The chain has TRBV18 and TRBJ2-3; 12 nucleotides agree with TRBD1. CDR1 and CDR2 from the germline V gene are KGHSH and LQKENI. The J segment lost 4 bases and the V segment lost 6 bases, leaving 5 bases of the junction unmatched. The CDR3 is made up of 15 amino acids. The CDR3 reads CASSPGTGGADTQYF. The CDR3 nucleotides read TGTGCCAGCTCGCCCGGGACAGGGGGCGCAGATACGCAGTATTTT.

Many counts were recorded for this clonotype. The chain's CDR3 is CASSLGRGGTIPHTQYF. As DNA, the CDR3 is TGTGCCAGCAGCTTAGGACGCGGGGGGACGATTCCGCATACGCAGTATTTT. The chain employs TRBV7-2 and TRBJ2-3, with TRBD2 matching 8 bases. The CDR3 runs to 17 residues. The V gene's germline CDR1 is SGHTA and CDR2 FQGNSA. V trimming: 1 base; J trimming: 7 bases; junction bases outside the gene matches: 13.

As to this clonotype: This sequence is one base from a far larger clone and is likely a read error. CDR3 sequence reads: CASSGRVVYSPLHF. The DNA for the CDR3 is TGTGCCAGCAGCGGAAGGGTGGTTTATTCACCCCTCCACTTT. This sequence joins TRBV6-5 and TRBJ1-6; D is undetermined. V lost 6 bases to trimming and J lost 8 bases, with 14 bases between them. The CDR3 spans 14 residues. CDR1 is MNHEY and CDR2 is SVGAGI in the germline V gene.

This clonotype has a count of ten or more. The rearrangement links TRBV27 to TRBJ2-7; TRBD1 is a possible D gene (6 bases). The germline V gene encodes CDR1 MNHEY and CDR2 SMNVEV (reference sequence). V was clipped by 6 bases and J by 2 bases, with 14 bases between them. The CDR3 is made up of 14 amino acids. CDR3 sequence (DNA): TGTGCCAGCAGGACCGGGGACACAGCCTACGAGCAGTACTTC. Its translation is CASRTGDTAYEQYF.

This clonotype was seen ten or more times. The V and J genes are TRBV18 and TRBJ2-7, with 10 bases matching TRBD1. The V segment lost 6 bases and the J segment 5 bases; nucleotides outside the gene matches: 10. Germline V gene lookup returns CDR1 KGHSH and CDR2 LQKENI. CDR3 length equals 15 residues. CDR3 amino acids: CASSLGTGVVHEQYF. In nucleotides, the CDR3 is TGTGCCAGCTCCCTTGGGACAGGGGTGGTCCACGAGCAGTACTTC.

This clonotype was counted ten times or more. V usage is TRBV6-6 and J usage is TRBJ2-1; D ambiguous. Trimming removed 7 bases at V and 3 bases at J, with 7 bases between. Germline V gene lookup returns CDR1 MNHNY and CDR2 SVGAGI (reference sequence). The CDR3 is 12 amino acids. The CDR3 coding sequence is TGTGCCAGCACCGGGTTCTACAATGAGCAGTTCTTC. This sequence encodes CASTGFYNEQFF.

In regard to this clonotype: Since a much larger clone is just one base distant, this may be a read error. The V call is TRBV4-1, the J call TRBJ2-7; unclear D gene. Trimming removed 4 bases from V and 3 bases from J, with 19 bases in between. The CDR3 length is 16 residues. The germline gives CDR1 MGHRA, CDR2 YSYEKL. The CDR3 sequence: CASSLIWSQKLYEQYF. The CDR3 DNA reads TGCGCCAGCAGCCTAATATGGAGTCAGAAACTCTACGAGCAGTACTTC.

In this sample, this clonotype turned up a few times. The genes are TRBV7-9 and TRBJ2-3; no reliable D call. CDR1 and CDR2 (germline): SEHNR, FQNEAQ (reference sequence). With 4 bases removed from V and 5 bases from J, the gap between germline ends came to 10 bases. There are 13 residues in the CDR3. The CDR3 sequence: CASSSSLGDTQYF. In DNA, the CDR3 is TGTGCCAGCAGCTCGAGCCTTGGAGATACGCAGTATTTT. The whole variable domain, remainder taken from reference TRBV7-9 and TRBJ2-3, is DTGVSQNPRHKITKRGQNVTFRCDPISEHNRLYWYRQTLGQGPEFLTYFQNEAQLEKSRLLSDRFSAERPKGSFSTLEIQRTEQGDSAMYLCASSSSLGDTQYFGPGTRLTVL.

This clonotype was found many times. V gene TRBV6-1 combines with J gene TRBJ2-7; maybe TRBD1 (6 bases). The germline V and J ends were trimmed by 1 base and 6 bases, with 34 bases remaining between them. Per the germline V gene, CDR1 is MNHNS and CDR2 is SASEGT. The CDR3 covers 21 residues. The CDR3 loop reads CASSEGVVPPRWTAVDGEQYF. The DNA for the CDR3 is TGTGCCAGCAGTGAAGGAGTGGTTCCACCGAGATGGACAGCCGTGGATGGCGAGCAGTACTTC.

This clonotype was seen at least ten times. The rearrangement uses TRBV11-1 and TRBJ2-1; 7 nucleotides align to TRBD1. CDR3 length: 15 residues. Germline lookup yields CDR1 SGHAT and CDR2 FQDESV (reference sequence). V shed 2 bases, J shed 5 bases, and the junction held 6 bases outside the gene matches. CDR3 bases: TGTGCCAGCAGCTTATCTCCGACAGGGAACAATGAGCAGTTCTTC. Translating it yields CASSLSPTGNNEQFF. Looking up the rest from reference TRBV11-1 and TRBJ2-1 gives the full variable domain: EAEVAQSPRYKITEKSQAVAFWCDPISGHATLYWYRQILGQGPELLVQFQDESVVDDSQLPKDRFSAERLKGVDSTLKIQPAELGDSAMYLCASSLSPTGNNEQFFGPGTRLTVL.

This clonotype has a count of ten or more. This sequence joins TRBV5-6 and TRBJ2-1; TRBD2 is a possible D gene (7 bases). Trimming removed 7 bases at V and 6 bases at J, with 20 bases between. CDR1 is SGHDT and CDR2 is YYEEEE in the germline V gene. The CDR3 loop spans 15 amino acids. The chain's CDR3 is CASYAGGGGPNEQFF. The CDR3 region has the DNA TGTGCCAGCTACGCCGGGGGCGGGGGCCCCAATGAGCAGTTCTTC.

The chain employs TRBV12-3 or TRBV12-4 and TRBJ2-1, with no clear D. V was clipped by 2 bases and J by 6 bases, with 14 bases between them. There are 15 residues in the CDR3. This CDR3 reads CASSLKAGNLNEQFF. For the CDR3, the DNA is TGTGCCAGCAGTTTAAAGGCAGGCAACCTCAATGAGCAGTTCTTC.

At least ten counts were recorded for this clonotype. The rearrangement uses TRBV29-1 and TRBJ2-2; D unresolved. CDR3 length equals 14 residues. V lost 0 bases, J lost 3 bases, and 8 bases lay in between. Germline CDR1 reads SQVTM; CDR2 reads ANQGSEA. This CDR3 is CSVEDLTDTGELFF. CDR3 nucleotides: TGCAGCGTTGAAGACCTAACGGACACCGGGGAGCTGTTTTTT.

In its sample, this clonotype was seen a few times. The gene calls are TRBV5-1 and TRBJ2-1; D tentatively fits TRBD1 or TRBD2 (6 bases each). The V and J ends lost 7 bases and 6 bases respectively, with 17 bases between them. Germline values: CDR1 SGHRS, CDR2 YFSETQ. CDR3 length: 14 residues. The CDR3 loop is CASDSSGGGNEQFF. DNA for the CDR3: TGCGCCAGCGACTCAAGCGGAGGGGGCAATGAGCAGTTCTTC.

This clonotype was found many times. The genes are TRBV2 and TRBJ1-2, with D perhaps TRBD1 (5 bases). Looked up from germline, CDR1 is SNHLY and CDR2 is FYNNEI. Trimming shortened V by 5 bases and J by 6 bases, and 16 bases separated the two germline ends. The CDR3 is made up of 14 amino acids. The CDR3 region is CASSKRRDQDGYTF. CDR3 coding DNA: TGTGCCAGCAGTAAACGCCGGGACCAAGATGGCTACACCTTC.

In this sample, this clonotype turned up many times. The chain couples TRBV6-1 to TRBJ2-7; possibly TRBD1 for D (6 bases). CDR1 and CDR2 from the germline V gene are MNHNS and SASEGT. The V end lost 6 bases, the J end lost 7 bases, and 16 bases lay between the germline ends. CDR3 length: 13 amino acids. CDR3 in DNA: TGTGCCAGCAGGACCACAGGGATACGGGAGCAGTACTTC. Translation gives CASRTTGIREQYF.

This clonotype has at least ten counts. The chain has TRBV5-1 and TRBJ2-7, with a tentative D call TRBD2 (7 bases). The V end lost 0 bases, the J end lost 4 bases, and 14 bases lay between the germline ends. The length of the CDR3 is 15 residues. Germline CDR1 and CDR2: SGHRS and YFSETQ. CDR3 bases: TGCGCCAGCAGCTTGGAGGGGGGGCCTGAATACGAGCAGTACTTC. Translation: CASSLEGGPEYEQYF.

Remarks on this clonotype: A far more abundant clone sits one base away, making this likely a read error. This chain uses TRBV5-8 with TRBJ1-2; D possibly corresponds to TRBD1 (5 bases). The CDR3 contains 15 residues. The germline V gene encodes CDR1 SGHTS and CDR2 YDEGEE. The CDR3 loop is CASSPRSGGNYGYIF. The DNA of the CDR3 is TGTGCCAGCAGCCCGCGTTCTGGGGGTAACTATGGCTACATCTTC. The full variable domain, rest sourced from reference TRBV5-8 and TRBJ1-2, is EAGVTQSPTHLIKTRGQQATLRCSPISGHTSVYWYQQALGLGLQFLLWYDEGEERNRGNFPPRFSGRQFPNYSSELNVNALELEDSALYLCASSPRSGGNYGYIFGSGTRLTVV.